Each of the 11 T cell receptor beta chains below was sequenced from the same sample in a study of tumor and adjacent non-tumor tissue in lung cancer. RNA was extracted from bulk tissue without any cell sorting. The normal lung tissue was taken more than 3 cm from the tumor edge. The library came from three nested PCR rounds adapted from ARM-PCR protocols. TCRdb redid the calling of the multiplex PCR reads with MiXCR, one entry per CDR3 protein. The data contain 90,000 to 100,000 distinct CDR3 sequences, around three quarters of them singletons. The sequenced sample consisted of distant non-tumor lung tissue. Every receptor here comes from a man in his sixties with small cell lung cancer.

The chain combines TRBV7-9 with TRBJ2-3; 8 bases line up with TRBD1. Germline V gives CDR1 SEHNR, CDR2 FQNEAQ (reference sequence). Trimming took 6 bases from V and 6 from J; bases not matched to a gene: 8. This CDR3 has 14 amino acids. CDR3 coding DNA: TGTGCCAGCAGATCCACAGGGGGTGAGGATACGCAGTATTTT. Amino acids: CASRSTGGEDTQYF.

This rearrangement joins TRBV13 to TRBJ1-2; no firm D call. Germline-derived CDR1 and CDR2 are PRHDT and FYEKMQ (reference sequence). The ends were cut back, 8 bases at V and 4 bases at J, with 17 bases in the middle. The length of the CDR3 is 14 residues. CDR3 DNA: TGTGCCAGCTGCGCAGGAAAAAAACTCTATGGCTACACCTTC. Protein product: CASCAGKKLYGYTF.

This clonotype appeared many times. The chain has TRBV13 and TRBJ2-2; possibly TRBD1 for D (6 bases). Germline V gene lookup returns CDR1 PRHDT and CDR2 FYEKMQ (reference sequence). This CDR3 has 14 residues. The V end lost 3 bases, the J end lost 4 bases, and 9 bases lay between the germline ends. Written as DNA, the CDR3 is TGTGCCAGCAGCTTGGACAGAGGCACCGGGGAGCTGTTTTTT. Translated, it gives CASSLDRGTGELFF.

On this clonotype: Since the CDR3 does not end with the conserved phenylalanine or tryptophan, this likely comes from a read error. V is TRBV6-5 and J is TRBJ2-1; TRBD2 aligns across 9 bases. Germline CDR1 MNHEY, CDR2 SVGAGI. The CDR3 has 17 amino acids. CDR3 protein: CASSYSIWRLADNEQFL. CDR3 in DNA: TGTGCTAGCAGTTACTCGATCTGGAGACTAGCGGACAATGAGCAGTTCCTC.

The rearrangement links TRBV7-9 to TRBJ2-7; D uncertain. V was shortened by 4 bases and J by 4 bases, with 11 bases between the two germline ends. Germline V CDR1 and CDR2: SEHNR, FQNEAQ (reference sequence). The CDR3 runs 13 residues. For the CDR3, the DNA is TGTGCCAGCAGCTCCCTCCCGGGTTACGAGCAGTACTTC. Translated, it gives CASSSLPGYEQYF.

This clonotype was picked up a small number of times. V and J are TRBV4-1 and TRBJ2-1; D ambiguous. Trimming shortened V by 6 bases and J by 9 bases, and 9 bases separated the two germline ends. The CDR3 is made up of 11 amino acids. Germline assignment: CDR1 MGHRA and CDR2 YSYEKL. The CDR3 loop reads CASRTIGEQFF. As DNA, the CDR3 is TGCGCCAGCAGGACCATAGGTGAGCAGTTCTTC.

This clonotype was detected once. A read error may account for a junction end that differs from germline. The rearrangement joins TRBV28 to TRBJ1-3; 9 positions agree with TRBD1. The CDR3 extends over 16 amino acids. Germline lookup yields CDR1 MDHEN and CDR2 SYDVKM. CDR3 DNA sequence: TGTGCCAGCTGTGTCCCCGGGACAGGGTCTGGAAGCACCATATATTTT. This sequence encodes CASCVPGTGSGSTIYF. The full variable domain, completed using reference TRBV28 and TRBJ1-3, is DVKVTQSSRYLVKRTGEKVFLECVQDMDHENMFWYRQDPGLGLRLIYFSYDVKMKEKGDIPEGYSVSREKKERFSLILESASTNQTSMYLCASCVPGTGSGSTIYFGEGSWLTVV.

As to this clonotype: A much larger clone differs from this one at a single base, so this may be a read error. As DNA, the CDR3 is TGTGCCAGCAGCCCCTATGAGGGATGCACAGATACGCAGTATTTT. Protein product: CASSPYEGCTDTQYF. V and J are TRBV7-8 and TRBJ2-3; the D gene is possibly TRBD2 (5 bases). Trimming pared 5 bases from V and 1 base from J, leaving 13 bases between. This CDR3 contains 15 residues. CDR1 SGHVS and CDR2 FQNEAQ come from the germline V gene.

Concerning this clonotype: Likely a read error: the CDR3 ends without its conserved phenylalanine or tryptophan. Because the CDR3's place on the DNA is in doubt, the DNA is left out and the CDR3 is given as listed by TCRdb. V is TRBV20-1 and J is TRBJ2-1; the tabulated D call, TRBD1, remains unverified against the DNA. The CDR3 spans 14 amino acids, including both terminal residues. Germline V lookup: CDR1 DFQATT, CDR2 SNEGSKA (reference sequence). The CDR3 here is CSARGPGGGDEHFL.

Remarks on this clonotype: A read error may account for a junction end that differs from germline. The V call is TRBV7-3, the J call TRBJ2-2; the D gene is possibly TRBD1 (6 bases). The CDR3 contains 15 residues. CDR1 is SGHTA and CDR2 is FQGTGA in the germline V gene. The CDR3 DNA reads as TGTGCCAACAGCTCACTGGCCTCAGGGGCCGGGGAGCTGTTTTTT. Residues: CANSSLASGAGELFF.

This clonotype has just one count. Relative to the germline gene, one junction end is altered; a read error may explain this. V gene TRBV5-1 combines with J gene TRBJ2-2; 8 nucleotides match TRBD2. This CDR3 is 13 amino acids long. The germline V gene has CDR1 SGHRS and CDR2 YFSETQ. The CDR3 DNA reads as TGCGCCAGCCGGGAGGGGGACACCTGGGAGCTGTTTTTT. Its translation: CASREGDTWELFF. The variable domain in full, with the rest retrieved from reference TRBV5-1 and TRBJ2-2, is KAGVTQTPRYLIKTRGQQVTLSCSPISGHRSVSWYQQTPGQGLQFLFEYFSETQRNKGNFPGRFSGRQFSNSRSEMNVSTLELGDSALYLCASREGDTWELFFGEGSRLTVL.